This TCR beta chain derives from a study of beta chain features in type 1 diabetes. Study-level findings and limits: Type 1 diabetes patients showed a moderate but significant shortening of TCRB CDR3s in all four CD4+ subsets.

What was sequenced were expressed TCRB transcripts, since all of the isolated RNA had been reverse transcribed. The table came from immunoSEQ multiplex PCR; TCRdb's copy has only in-frame clones and leaves some out. The profile covers 300,000 or so clones, with around an eighth appearing a single time and roughly 0.015% taken by the ten largest. Per the germline V gene, CDR1 is KGHSH and CDR2 is LQKENI. J lost 3 bases, V lost 0 bases, and 9 bases had no gene match. The CDR3 has 17 amino acids. Only a few counts were recorded for this clone. The target antigen is unknown. The V and J genes are TRBV18 and TRBJ2-7; 9 nucleotides agree with TRBD1. The sequence derives from a woman aged 18-30 years with type 1 diabetes. Sequencing was performed on naive CD4+ T cells from blood. The DNA of the CDR3 is TGTGCCAGCTCACCACCGACGGGACAGGGAAGCGGCTACGAGCAGTACGTC. It translates to CASSPPTGQGSGYEQYV.